The 18 T cell receptor beta chains listed next were all sequenced from one sample in a study of early T cells in non-severe SARS-CoV-2 infection. A single record per CDR3 protein comes from TCRdb applying MiXCR to the 5' RACE reads. The profile covers about 90,000 distinct CDR3 sequences, with approximately 12% appearing a single time and roughly 4.5% taken by the ten largest. Sequencing used whole blood, obtained at baseline. The source of these receptors is an adult who was a healthcare worker with PCR-confirmed SARS-CoV-2 infection or an uninfected control (not recorded which).

This clonotype was seen a few times. V gene TRBV28 combines with J gene TRBJ2-3; 10 nucleotides match TRBD2. Trimming took 2 bases from V and 1 from J; bases not matched to a gene: 0. Germline V CDR1 and CDR2: MDHEN, SYDVKM. This CDR3 comprises 15 residues. CDR3 sequence (DNA): TGTGCCAGCAGTTTACTAGCGGGGGGCACAGATACGCAGTATTTT. Its protein product is CASSLLAGGTDTQYF.

This clonotype was recorded a few times. J is TRBJ2-3 and V is TRBV11-2; D unclear. V was shortened by 4 bases and J by 2 bases, with 19 bases between the two germline ends. CDR3 length equals 17 residues. Germline-derived CDR1 and CDR2 are SGHAT and FQNNGV. The CDR3, as DNA: TGTGCCAGCAGCTCCAAGGTATCCAGACTTACCACAGATACGCAGTATTTT. It specifies CASSSKVSRLTTDTQYF.

The rearrangement links TRBV6-6 to TRBJ2-7; tentatively, D is TRBD1 (6 bases). Germline V gene sequence: CDR1 MNHNY, CDR2 SVGAGI (reference sequence). Trimming removed 4 bases from V and 2 bases from J, with 15 bases in between. The CDR3 sequence is 15 residues long. CDR3 nucleotide sequence: TGTGCCAGCAGTTCATCCGGGACAAGTACCTACGAGCAGTACTTC. This gives the protein CASSSSGTSTYEQYF.

This clonotype was seen ten or more times. The chain carries TRBV12-3 or TRBV12-4 and TRBJ2-3, with D possibly TRBD2 on 6 matching bases. V was cut by 6 bases and J by 2 bases, with 24 bases left in between. CDR3 length: 18 residues. CDR3 sequence (DNA): TGTGCCAGCAGCCGGAGGGGTGTGGGCGACGGATTCACAGATACGCAGTATTTT. Amino acid sequence: CASSRRGVGDGFTDTQYF.

Only a few counts were recorded for this clonotype. V usage is TRBV9 and J usage is TRBJ1-1, with D maybe TRBD1 (6 bases). The CDR3 totals 13 residues. V lost 1 base and J lost 10, with 14 bases in between. CDR1 SGDLS and CDR2 YYNGEE come from the germline V gene. Here the CDR3 DNA reads TGTGCCAGCAGCGTATCATCAAAGGGGGTAGCTTTCTTT. Protein sequence: CASSVSSKGVAFF.

This clonotype was counted a few times. The chain links TRBV14 to TRBJ2-1; TRBD1 agrees at 9 bases. The germline gives CDR1 SGHDN, CDR2 FVKESK. The length of the CDR3 is 13 residues. Trimming removed 0 bases from V and 10 bases from J; junction bases left unmatched: 1. CDR3 sequence reads: CASSQDTGGEQFF. The DNA of the CDR3 is TGTGCCAGCAGCCAAGATACAGGGGGCGAGCAGTTCTTC.

This clonotype was counted a few times. The chain carries TRBV7-8 and TRBJ1-6; 8 nucleotides agree with TRBD1. There are 19 residues in the CDR3. CDR1 and CDR2 from the germline V gene are SGHVS and FQNEAQ. J gave up 0 bases and V 1 base, and 8 bases lay outside the gene matches. CDR3 DNA sequence: TGTGCCAGCAGCTTAGAGCCAGGGGGCGGGAGCTCCTATAATTCACCCCTCCACTTT. The encoded protein is CASSLEPGGGSSYNSPLHF.

The rearrangement uses TRBV2 and TRBJ2-1; TRBD2 aligns across 12 bases. CDR1 is SNHLY, CDR2 FYNNEI, per germline. This CDR3 has 17 amino acids. The J segment lost 4 bases and the V segment lost 5 bases, leaving 9 bases of the junction unmatched. This CDR3 is CASSPKLLAGGYNEQFF. In nucleotides, the CDR3 is TGTGCCAGCAGTCCGAAACTTCTAGCGGGGGGGTACAATGAGCAGTTCTTC.

The chain recombines TRBV10-2 with TRBJ2-7; D is perhaps TRBD2 (6 bases). Trimming pared 8 bases from V and 6 bases from J, leaving 11 bases between. Germline loops: CDR1 WSHSY, CDR2 SAAADI. The CDR3 extends over 11 amino acids. The CDR3 loop reads CASVGDSEQYF. Here the CDR3 DNA reads TGCGCCAGCGTCGGGGACTCCGAGCAGTACTTC.

This clonotype was detected ten times or more. V usage is TRBV14 and J usage is TRBJ2-5, with D unclear. From germline, CDR1 is SGHDN and CDR2 FVKESK. The length of the CDR3 is 14 residues. V was clipped by 0 bases and J by 7 bases, with 12 bases between them. The CDR3 DNA reads TGTGCCAGCAGCCAAGATGATGTGGTCGGGACCCAGTACTTC. Protein product: CASSQDDVVGTQYF.

V usage is TRBV6-6 and J usage is TRBJ1-5; tentatively, D is TRBD1 (6 bases). The V gene lost 7 bases and the J gene lost 4 bases, with 26 bases spanning the gap. In germline, CDR1 is MNHNY, CDR2 SVGAGI (reference sequence). This CDR3 is 18 amino acids long. CDR3 residues: CASMRGGILGEWNQPQHF. The CDR3 DNA is TGTGCCAGCATGCGGGGGGGCATACTAGGAGAATGGAATCAGCCCCAGCATTTT.

Many counts were recorded for this clonotype. The CDR3 DNA sequence: TGTGCCAGCAGCTACCTAAGGGATCAGCCCCAGCATTTT. Encoded protein: CASSYLRDQPQHF. The V and J genes are TRBV7-8 and TRBJ1-5; D not certain. V lost 4 bases, J lost 5 bases, and 9 bases lay in between. The CDR3 has 13 amino acids. The germline gives CDR1 SGHVS, CDR2 FQNEAQ.

The table lists this clonotype with many counts. The V gene is TRBV29-1, the J gene TRBJ2-3; D remains ambiguous. Germline V lookup: CDR1 SQVTM, CDR2 ANQGSEA. V was shortened by 4 bases and J by 6 bases, with 5 bases between the two germline ends. CDR3 size: 10 residues. The CDR3 DNA sequence: TGCAGCGTTGGGGTGGATACGCAGTATTTT. Its protein product is CSVGVDTQYF.

The chain couples TRBV10-2 to TRBJ1-4; 10 nucleotides line up with TRBD1. V shed 6 bases and J 3 bases; nucleotides not matched to a gene: 7. The CDR3 spans 16 residues. CDR1 and CDR2 (germline): WSHSY, SAAADI. DNA for the CDR3: TGCGCCAGCAGCATGACAGGGGGCAAGGCTAATGAAAAACTGTTTTTT. This translates into CASSMTGGKANEKLFF.

A few counts support this clonotype. The chain is built from TRBV12-3 or TRBV12-4 and TRBJ2-7; tentatively, D is TRBD1 or TRBD2 (5 bases each). The V and J ends lost 5 bases and 6 bases respectively, with 11 bases between them. The CDR3 contains 12 residues. The CDR3 loop reads CASSRHGAEQYF. The CDR3 nucleotides read TGTGCCAGCAGTCGACACGGGGCCGAGCAGTACTTC.

This chain links TRBV13 with TRBJ1-5; D is ambiguous. CDR3 length equals 14 residues. V lost 2 bases and J lost 6, with 11 bases in between. The germline gives CDR1 PRHDT, CDR2 FYEKMQ (reference sequence). CDR3 loop: CASSLSGGGQPQHF. As DNA, the CDR3 is TGTGCCAGCAGCTTATCGGGAGGAGGTCAGCCCCAGCATTTT.

This clonotype was recorded a few times. The rearrangement joins TRBV12-3 or TRBV12-4 to TRBJ2-2; the D is unclear. Trimming removed 2 bases at V and 5 bases at J, with 6 bases between. The CDR3 consists of 13 residues. Here the CDR3 DNA reads TGTGCCAGCAGTTTACTGGTGACCGGGGAGCTGTTTTTT. This codes for CASSLLVTGELFF.

This clonotype occurred many times. The chain couples TRBV27 to TRBJ1-2; the match to TRBD1 covers 7 bases. J lost 0 bases, V lost 8 bases, and 3 bases had no gene match. The CDR3 runs 13 residues. CDR1 is MNHEY and CDR2 is SMNVEV in the germline V gene (reference sequence). CDR3 coding DNA: TGTGCCAGCGCAGGGGGTGCTAACTATGGCTACACCTTC. Amino acids: CASAGGANYGYTF.